This T cell receptor (beta chain) emerged from a study of blood T cell repertoires in COVID-19. Background on the study: Acute and convalescent COVID-19 specimens originated in the United States, Italy and Spain. T cells, B-cell-depleted T cells, or PBMCs supplied cDNA or gDNA.

Original data processing: Amplification from reference gene primers served as the basis for estimated nucleated cell counts. Profiled with immunoSEQ multiplex PCR; TCRdb holds only in-frame clones, not every one. Clone size and the V and J calls come from that table; the DNA yielded D and trimming. Among 200,000 to 300,000 clones listed, roughly 80% were seen once. The sequenced sample consisted of peripheral blood. The receptor comes from a woman older than 75 with acute or convalescent COVID-19.

CDR3 loop: CASSVLQGEQDNYGYTF. The CDR3 nucleotides read TGTGCCAGCAGCGTCCTCCAGGGGGAACAAGATAACTATGGCTACACCTTC. This chain uses TRBV9 with TRBJ1-2; TRBD1 matches at 7 bases. Germline CDR1 and CDR2: SGDLS and YYNGEE. This CDR3 has 17 residues. V trimming: 2 bases; J trimming: 1 base; junction bases outside the gene matches: 11.